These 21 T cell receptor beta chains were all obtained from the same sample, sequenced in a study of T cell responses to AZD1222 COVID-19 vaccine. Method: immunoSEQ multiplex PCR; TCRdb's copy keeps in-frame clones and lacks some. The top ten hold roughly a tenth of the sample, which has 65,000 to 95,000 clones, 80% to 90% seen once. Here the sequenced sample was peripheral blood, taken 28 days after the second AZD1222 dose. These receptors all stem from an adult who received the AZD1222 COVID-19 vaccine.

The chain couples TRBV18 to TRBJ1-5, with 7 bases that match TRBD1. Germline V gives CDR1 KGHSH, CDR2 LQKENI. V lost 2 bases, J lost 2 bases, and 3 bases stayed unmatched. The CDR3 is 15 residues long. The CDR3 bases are TGTGCCAGCTCACCAGACAGGGCCCGCAATCAGCCCCAGCATTTT. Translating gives CASSPDRARNQPQHF.

The CDR3 coding sequence is TGTGCCAGCAGTTTAGGGCAGGGGGCTGAAGCTTTCTTT. Translation gives CASSLGQGAEAFF. This sequence joins TRBV28 and TRBJ1-1; TRBD1 agrees at 7 bases. This CDR3 has 13 amino acids. V was clipped by 2 bases and J by 6 bases; unmatched bases: 3. CDR1 and CDR2 (germline): MDHEN, SYDVKM.

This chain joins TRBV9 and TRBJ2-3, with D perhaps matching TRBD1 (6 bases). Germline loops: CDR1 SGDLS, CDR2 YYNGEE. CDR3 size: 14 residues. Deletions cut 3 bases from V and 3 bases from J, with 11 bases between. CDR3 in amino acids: CASSGSTGTDTQYF. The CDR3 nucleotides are TGTGCCAGCAGCGGTTCAACAGGGACAGATACGCAGTATTTT. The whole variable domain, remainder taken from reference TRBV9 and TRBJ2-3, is DSGVTQTPKHLITATGQRVTLRCSPRSGDLSVYWYQQSLDQGLQFLIQYYNGEERAKGNILERFSAQQFPDLHSELNLSSLELGDSALYFCASSGSTGTDTQYFGPGTRLTVL.

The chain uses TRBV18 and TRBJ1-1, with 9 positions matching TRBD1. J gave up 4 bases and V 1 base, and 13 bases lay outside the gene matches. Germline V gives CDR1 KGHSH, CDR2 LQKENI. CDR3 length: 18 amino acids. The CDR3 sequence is CASSPLLLGTGSITEAFF. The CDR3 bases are TGTGCCAGCTCACCACTATTGCTCGGGACAGGGTCAATCACTGAAGCTTTCTTT.

The CDR3 sequence: CAWSGQGYEQYF. DNA for the CDR3: TGTGCCTGGTCGGGACAGGGGTACGAGCAGTACTTC. The V call is TRBV30, the J call TRBJ2-7; 10 bases are shared with TRBD1. This CDR3 contains 12 residues. The V gene's germline CDR1 is GTSNPN and CDR2 SVGIG (reference sequence). Trimming cost V 5 bases and J 4 bases; bases outside gene matches: 2. Supplemented by reference TRBV30 and TRBJ2-7, the full variable domain reads SQTIHQWPATLVQPVGSPLSLECTVEGTSNPNLYWYRQAAGRGLQLLFYSVGIGQISSEVPQNLSASRPQDRQFILSSKKLLLSDSGFYLCAWSGQGYEQYFGPGTRLTVT.

The CDR3 sequence is CASSPNYGYTF. In DNA, the CDR3 is TGTGCCAGCAGCCCGAACTATGGCTACACCTTC. The chain uses TRBV6-2 or TRBV6-3 and TRBJ1-2; D remains ambiguous. Germline CDR1 reads MNHEY; CDR2 reads SVGEGT. The CDR3 is 11 amino acids. Trimming shortened V by 6 bases and J by 2 bases, and 4 bases separated the two germline ends.

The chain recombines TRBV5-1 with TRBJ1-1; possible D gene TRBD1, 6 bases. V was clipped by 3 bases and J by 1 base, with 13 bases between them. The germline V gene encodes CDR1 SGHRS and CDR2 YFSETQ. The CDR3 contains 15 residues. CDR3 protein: CASSSQGHSNTEAFF. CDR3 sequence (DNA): TGCGCCAGCAGCTCGCAGGGACACTCGAACACTGAAGCTTTCTTT.

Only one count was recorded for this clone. The CDR3 DNA sequence: TGCACCAGCAGCCACCCTGGAGTGGCAGGGAGAAGGACTGAAGCTTTCTTT. Amino acid sequence: CTSSHPGVAGRRTEAFF. The rearrangement joins TRBV1 to TRBJ1-1. TRBV1 is assigned pseudogene status. The CDR3 loop spans 17 amino acids.

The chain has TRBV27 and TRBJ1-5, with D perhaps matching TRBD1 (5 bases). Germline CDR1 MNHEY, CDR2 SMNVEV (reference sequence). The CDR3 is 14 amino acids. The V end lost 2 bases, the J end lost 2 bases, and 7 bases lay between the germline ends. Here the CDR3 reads CASSLRGGNQPQHF. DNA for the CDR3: TGTGCCAGCAGTTTAAGGGGAGGCAATCAGCCCCAGCATTTT.

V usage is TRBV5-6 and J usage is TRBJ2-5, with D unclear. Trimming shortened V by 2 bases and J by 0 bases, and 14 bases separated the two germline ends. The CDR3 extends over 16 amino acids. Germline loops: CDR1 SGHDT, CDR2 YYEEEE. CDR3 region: CASSFVSTSYQETQYF. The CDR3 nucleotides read TGTGCCAGCAGCTTCGTGTCTACATCGTACCAAGAGACCCAGTACTTC. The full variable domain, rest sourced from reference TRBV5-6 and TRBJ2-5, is DAGVTQSPTHLIKTRGQQVTLRCSPKSGHDTVSWYQQALGQGPQFIFQYYEEEERQRGNFPDRFSGHQFPNYSSELNVNALLLGDSALYLCASSFVSTSYQETQYFGPGTRLLVL.

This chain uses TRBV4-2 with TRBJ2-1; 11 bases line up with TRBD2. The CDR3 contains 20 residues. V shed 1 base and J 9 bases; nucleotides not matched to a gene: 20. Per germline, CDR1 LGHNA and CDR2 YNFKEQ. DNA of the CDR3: TGTGCCAGCAGCCAAGTGCCTAGCGGGGGGTTTTTATCGGGTGAGGGTGAGCAGTTCTTC. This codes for CASSQVPSGGFLSGEGEQFF.

CDR3 DNA: TGTGCCAGCTCACAGCAGGGAACAGCCCGAGGACTGTTTTTT. Translated, it gives CASSQQGTARGLFF. V gene TRBV18 combines with J gene TRBJ1-4, with a possible D match to TRBD1 (5 bases). Germline values: CDR1 KGHSH, CDR2 LQKENI. V was clipped by 4 bases and J by 13 bases, with 19 bases between them. The CDR3 loop spans 14 amino acids.

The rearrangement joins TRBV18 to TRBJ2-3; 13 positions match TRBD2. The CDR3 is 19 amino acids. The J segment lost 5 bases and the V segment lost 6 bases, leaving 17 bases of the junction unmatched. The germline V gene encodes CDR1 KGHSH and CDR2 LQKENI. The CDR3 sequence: CASSRETSGGNPPEDTQYF. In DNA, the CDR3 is TGTGCCAGCTCGAGAGAGACTAGCGGGGGGAACCCACCCGAAGATACGCAGTATTTT.

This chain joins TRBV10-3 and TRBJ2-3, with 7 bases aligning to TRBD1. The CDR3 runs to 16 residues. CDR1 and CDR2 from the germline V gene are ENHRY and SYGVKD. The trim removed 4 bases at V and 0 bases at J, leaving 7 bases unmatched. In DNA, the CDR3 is TGTGCCATCAGTGGAACGACAGGGCCTAGCACAGATACGCAGTATTTT. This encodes CAISGTTGPSTDTQYF.

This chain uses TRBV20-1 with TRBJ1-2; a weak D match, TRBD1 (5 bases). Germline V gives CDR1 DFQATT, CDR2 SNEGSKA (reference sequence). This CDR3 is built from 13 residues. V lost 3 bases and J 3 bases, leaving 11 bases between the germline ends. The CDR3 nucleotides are TGCAGTGCTAGTGCATTGGGACACTATGGCTACACCTTC. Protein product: CSASALGHYGYTF.

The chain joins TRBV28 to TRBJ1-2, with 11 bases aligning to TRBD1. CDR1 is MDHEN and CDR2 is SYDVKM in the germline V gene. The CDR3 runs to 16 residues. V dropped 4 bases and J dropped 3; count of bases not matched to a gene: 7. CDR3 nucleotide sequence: TGTGCCAGCAGTTCACCTGGACAGGGGGCTTACTATGGCTACACCTTC. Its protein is CASSSPGQGAYYGYTF.

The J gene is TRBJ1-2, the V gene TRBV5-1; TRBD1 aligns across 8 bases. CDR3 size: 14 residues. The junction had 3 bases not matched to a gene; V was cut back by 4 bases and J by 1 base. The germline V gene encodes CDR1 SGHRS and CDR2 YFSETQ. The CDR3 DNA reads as TGCGCCAGCAGCCCTGGACAGGGTAACTATGGCTACACCTTC. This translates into CASSPGQGNYGYTF.

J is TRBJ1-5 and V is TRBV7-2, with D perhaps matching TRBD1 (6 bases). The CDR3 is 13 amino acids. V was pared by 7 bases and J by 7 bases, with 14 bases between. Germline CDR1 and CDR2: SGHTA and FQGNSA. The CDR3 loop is CASNMGANQPQHF. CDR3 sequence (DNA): TGTGCCAGCAACATGGGGGCGAACCAGCCCCAGCATTTT.

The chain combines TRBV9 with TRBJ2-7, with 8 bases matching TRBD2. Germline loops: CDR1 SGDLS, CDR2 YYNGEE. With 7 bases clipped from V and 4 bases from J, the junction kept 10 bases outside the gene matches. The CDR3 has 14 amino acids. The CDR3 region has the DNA TGTGCCAGCTCCGCGGGAAGCGGGGGTTACGAGCAGTACTTC. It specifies CASSAGSGGYEQYF.

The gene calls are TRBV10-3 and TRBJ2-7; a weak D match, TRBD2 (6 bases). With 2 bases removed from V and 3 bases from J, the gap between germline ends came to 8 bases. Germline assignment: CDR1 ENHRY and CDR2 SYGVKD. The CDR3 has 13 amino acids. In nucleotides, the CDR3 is TGTGCCATCAGTGAGATGACTAGCTACGAGCAGTACTTC. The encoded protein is CAISEMTSYEQYF.

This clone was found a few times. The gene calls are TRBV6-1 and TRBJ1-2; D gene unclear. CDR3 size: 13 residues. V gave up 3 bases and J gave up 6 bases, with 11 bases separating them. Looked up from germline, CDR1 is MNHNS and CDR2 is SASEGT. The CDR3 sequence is CASSDAAGNGYTF. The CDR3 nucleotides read TGTGCCAGCAGTGATGCCGCGGGTAATGGCTACACCTTC.